One sample yielded the 19 T cell receptor beta chains listed below, sequenced in a study of T-cell reconstitution after alpha-beta-depleted transplantation in children (dated by TCRdb to 2016 to 2018). Library creation used PCR. Sequencer: Illumina HiSeq 2500. TCR libraries were prepared with molecular barcoding, using unique molecular identifiers to normalize TCRbeta repertoire quantification. TCRdb reworked the public reads: Q25 trimming with fastp, MiXCR clone assembly, productive beta chains retained. Duplicate CDR3 protein sequences are folded into a single record with the most common DNA and genes. Counted in this sample were about 640,000 distinct CDR3 sequences; around 16% of them appeared once. 0.9% to 1.2% of the sample rests with the top ten. Sequences were derived from PBMCs from the stem cell graft donor, sampled from the stem cell graft. These receptors all come from a human donor who donated a stem cell graft to a child with acute myeloid leukemia.

This clonotype was picked up a small number of times. This sequence joins TRBV4-1 and TRBJ2-1; the match to TRBD2 covers 11 bases. The length of the CDR3 is 17 residues. The J segment lost 9 bases and the V segment lost 0 bases, leaving 10 bases of the junction unmatched. Germline V CDR1 and CDR2: MGHRA, YSYEKL. Here the CDR3 reads CASSQDASQLAGGEQFF. CDR3 coding DNA: TGCGCCAGCAGCCAAGATGCGAGCCAGCTAGCGGGGGGTGAGCAGTTCTTC.

On this clonotype itself: Since a much larger clone is just one base distant, this may be a read error. The V and J genes are TRBV20-1 and TRBJ2-7; 13 bases fit TRBD2. The germline V gene encodes CDR1 DFQATT and CDR2 SNEGSKA (reference sequence). Germline trimming cut 5 bases from V and 5 bases from J; bases unmatched to any gene: 18. The CDR3 has 18 residues. This CDR3 is CSARKMTSGGPPSDEQYF. Written as DNA, the CDR3 is TGCAGTGCTCGAAAGATGACTAGCGGGGGGCCCCCGTCCGACGAGCAGTACTTC.

This clonotype appeared many times. The chain employs TRBV20-1 and TRBJ2-3, with 8 bases fitting TRBD2. In germline, CDR1 is DFQATT, CDR2 SNEGSKA (reference sequence). CDR3 length equals 15 residues. Unmatched junction bases numbered 6, after V lost 1 base and J lost 3 bases. CDR3 protein: CSARGGAGGTDTQYF. In nucleotides, the CDR3 is TGCAGTGCTAGAGGGGGGGCGGGGGGAACAGATACGCAGTATTTT.

This clonotype occurred a few times. The chain employs TRBV6-5 and TRBJ1-5; perhaps TRBD1 as D (5 bases). CDR3 length: 15 residues. Germline V gene lookup returns CDR1 MNHEY and CDR2 SVGAGI. The V end was cut by 2 bases, the J end by 4 bases, with 12 bases between. The CDR3 DNA sequence: TGTGCCAGCAGTTACGGGCAGGGAGCGAATCAGCCCCAGCATTTT. This codes for CASSYGQGANQPQHF.

This clonotype was recorded at least ten times. The genes are TRBV7-8 and TRBJ2-7; D is unclear. Germline assignment: CDR1 SGHVS and CDR2 FQNEAQ. This CDR3 contains 12 residues. V was pared by 5 bases and J by 4 bases, with 9 bases between. The CDR3 coding sequence is TGTGCCAGCAGCAAAGCAGATTACGAGCAGTACGTC. It is translated as CASSKADYEQYV.

This clonotype has more than one count but fewer than ten. The chain uses TRBV12-3 or TRBV12-4 and TRBJ2-2; no firm D call. V was shortened by 3 bases and J by 5 bases, with 22 bases between the two germline ends. CDR3 length: 18 residues. CDR3 nucleotides: TGTGCCAGCAGTTTCTCGGACGCGTCGGTTCAGGAAACCGGGGAGCTGTTTTTT. Its translation: CASSFSDASVQETGELFF.

This clonotype was detected many times. At one of its ends the junction is not consistent with the germline gene, which may arise from a read error. The V and J genes are TRBV5-1 and TRBJ2-3; possibly TRBD1 or TRBD2 for D (5 bases each). Per germline, CDR1 SGHRS and CDR2 YFSETQ. This CDR3 is 14 amino acids long. The CDR3, as DNA: TGTGCCAGCAGCTTAGGGGACAGCACAGATACGCAGTATTTT. As protein: CASSLGDSTDTQYF.

The chain links TRBV9 to TRBJ2-3, with 8 bases lining up with TRBD1. Germline loops: CDR1 SGDLS, CDR2 YYNGEE. J was trimmed by 6 bases and V by 0 bases; bases with no gene match: 6. The CDR3 is 15 amino acids. The CDR3 sequence: CASSVGTGPSDTQYF. As DNA, the CDR3 is TGTGCCAGCAGCGTAGGGACAGGGCCTTCGGATACGCAGTATTTT.

This clonotype was recorded at least ten times. CDR3 DNA: TGTGCCACCAGCAGGGACAGGGTGCGAGAGCAGTACTTC. Translated: CATSRDRVREQYF. The genes are TRBV15 and TRBJ2-7, with TRBD1 matching over 8 bases. Germline V gives CDR1 LNHNV, CDR2 YYDKDF (reference sequence). The V gene end was trimmed by 3 bases and the J gene end by 7 bases; junction bases not matched to a gene: 5. CDR3 length equals 13 residues.

This chain uses TRBV18 with TRBJ2-1; TRBD1 is a possible D gene (6 bases). Germline V CDR1 and CDR2: KGHSH, LQKENI. The length of the CDR3 is 14 residues. Trimming left V 6 bases short and J 0 bases short, with 9 bases between. In DNA form, the CDR3 reads TGTGCCAGCTCTACACAGGGCTCCTACAATGAGCAGTTCTTC. Its protein is CASSTQGSYNEQFF. Full variable domain (remainder filled in from reference TRBV18 and TRBJ2-1): NAGVMQNPRHLVRRRGQEARLRCSPMKGHSHVYWYRQLPEEGLKFMVYLQKENIIDESGMPKERFSAEFPKEGPSILRIQQVVRGDSAAYFCASSTQGSYNEQFFGPGTRLTVL.

The J gene is TRBJ2-1, the V gene TRBV7-9, with D possibly being TRBD1 (6 bases). This CDR3 has 15 amino acids. Germline assignment: CDR1 SEHNR and CDR2 FQNEAQ (reference sequence). Trimming removed 5 bases at V and 6 bases at J, with 17 bases between. DNA of the CDR3: TGTGCCAGCAGCCTTACAGGGTGGGGGACCAATGAGCAGTTCTTC. Encoded protein: CASSLTGWGTNEQFF.

This rearrangement joins TRBV7-2 to TRBJ2-7; TRBD1 is a possible D gene (7 bases). Deletions cut 2 bases from V and 1 base from J, with 15 bases between. Per germline, CDR1 SGHTA and CDR2 FQGNSA. This CDR3 is built from 16 residues. The CDR3 DNA is TGTGCCAGCAGCTTATCAGGGGGGACAAATTCCTACGAGCAGTACTTC. Translated, it gives CASSLSGGTNSYEQYF. Complete variable domain (other parts from reference TRBV7-2 and TRBJ2-7): GAGVSQSPSNKVTEKGKDVELRCDPISGHTALYWYRQSLGQGLEFLIYFQGNSAPDKSGLPSDRFSAERTGGSVSTLTIQRTQQEDSAVYLCASSLSGGTNSYEQYFGPGTRLTVT.

This clonotype was seen ten or more times. The V and J genes are TRBV20-1 and TRBJ2-1; tentatively, D is TRBD2 (6 bases). This CDR3 has 12 amino acids. Deletions cut 6 bases from V and 6 bases from J, with 12 bases between. Germline V CDR1 and CDR2: DFQATT, SNEGSKA (reference sequence). CDR3 sequence: CSANRDSNEQFF. In nucleotides, the CDR3 is TGCAGTGCCAACCGGGACTCCAATGAGCAGTTCTTC.

About this clonotype: A much larger clonotype is one base distant, so this may be a read error. The V gene is TRBV20-1, the J gene TRBJ2-3, with D unclear. V lost 5 bases and J lost 3, with 15 bases in between. Germline lookup yields CDR1 DFQATT and CDR2 SNEGSKA (reference sequence). The CDR3 sequence is 14 residues long. The CDR3 DNA is TGCAGTGCTTCCGAGCTCAGGTTGACAGATACGCAGTATTTT. Translating it yields CSASELRLTDTQYF.

A few counts support this clonotype. The limits of the CDR3 on the DNA are not certain, so only TCRdb's listed CDR3 is given. V is TRBV7-2 and J is TRBJ1-4; TRBD1 is the table's D call and was not checked against the DNA. Both ends counted, the CDR3 spans 14 residues. Looked up from germline, CDR1 is SGHTA and CDR2 is FQGNSA. CDR3 loop: CASSFGPGSAKLFF.

This clonotype appeared many times. J is TRBJ2-7 and V is TRBV29-1; D is perhaps TRBD1 (6 bases). Germline V CDR1 and CDR2: SQVTM, ANQGSEA. Trimming shortened V by 1 base and J by 6 bases, and 7 bases separated the two germline ends. The CDR3 length is 11 residues. The CDR3 DNA sequence: TGCAGCGTTGAAGTAGGGGGCGAGCAGTACTTC. This encodes CSVEVGGEQYF.

This clonotype was seen more than once but under ten times. The V gene is TRBV9, the J gene TRBJ1-1; TRBD1 might be the D (6 bases). CDR1 is SGDLS, CDR2 YYNGEE, per germline. With 1 base removed from V and 4 bases from J, the gap between germline ends came to 23 bases. The CDR3 sequence is 18 residues long. The CDR3 nucleotides read TGTGCCAGCAGCGTATATGGGGGGCGCGGGGATGGAGGCACTGAAGCTTTCTTT. Its protein product is CASSVYGGRGDGGTEAFF.

This clonotype was detected ten times or more. CDR3 sequence: CASEDRNEQFF. The CDR3 nucleotides read TGTGCCAGCGAAGACAGGAATGAGCAGTTCTTC. V and J are TRBV6-5 and TRBJ2-1; weak D call: TRBD1 (6 bases). The CDR3 spans 11 residues. CDR1 MNHEY and CDR2 SVGAGI come from the germline V gene. The V end was cut by 8 bases, the J end by 7 bases, with 9 bases between.

The chain combines TRBV7-2 with TRBJ1-1; maybe TRBD1 (5 bases). CDR1 and CDR2 (germline): SGHTA, FQGNSA. V lost 0 bases to trimming and J lost 6 bases, with 14 bases between them. CDR3 length equals 15 residues. This CDR3 is CASSLAGQGTSEAFF. The CDR3 DNA is TGTGCCAGCAGCTTAGCCGGTCAGGGTACATCTGAAGCTTTCTTT.